The sequence of this T cell receptor beta chain was determined in a study of blood T cell repertoires in COVID-19. Overall study context: Spain, Italy and the United States supplied samples that represented acute and convalescent COVID-19. Sample material is recorded as cDNA or gDNA derived from T cells, B-cell-depleted T cells, or PBMCs.

Patients of the Seattle cohort, enrolled during active infection, were followed longitudinally. Per the study methods: It was from reference gene primer amplification that nucleated cell counts were estimated. This table comes from immunoSEQ multiplex PCR, and its TCRdb copy is limited to in-frame clones, with some not included. V, J and clone size are taken as reported in that table, and D and trimming were inferred from the DNA itself. The data hold 220,000 or so clones, with about 93% observed a single time. The length of the CDR3 is 14 residues. V lost 5 bases and J lost 9, with 17 bases in between. Germline values: CDR1 SGHVS, CDR2 FQNEAQ.

The TCR comes from a man aged 55 to 70 with COVID-19, enrolled during active disease. This chain uses TRBV7-8 with TRBJ2-1; D gene uncertain. Sequenced input: peripheral blood. Here the CDR3 reads CASSLSIAYSEQFF. CDR3 in DNA: TGTGCCAGCAGCCTCTCAATCGCATATAGTGAGCAGTTCTTC. The whole variable domain, filled in from reference TRBV7-8 and TRBJ2-1, reads GAGVSQSPRYKVAKRGQDVALRCDPISGHVSLFWYQQALGQGPEFLTYFQNEAQLDKSGLPSDRFFAERPEGSVSTLKIQRTQQEDSAVYLCASSLSIAYSEQFFGPGTRLTVL.